These 12 T cell receptor beta chains were sequenced from one sample in a study of T cells in localized non-small cell lung cancer. Libraries were prepared by immunoSEQ multiplex PCR; TCRdb keeps only in-frame clonotypes and omits some of them. The sample comprises approximately 30,000 clones, around 86% of which are singletons, and around 3.9% rests with the top ten. The sequencing used peripheral blood, collected before any cancer treatment. These receptors were obtained from a male donor older than 55 with stage III lung adenocarcinoma.

This chain joins TRBV19 and TRBJ1-2; 9 positions match TRBD1. CDR3 size: 14 residues. Trimming took 10 bases from V and 4 from J; bases not matched to a gene: 10. Germline CDR1 is LNHDA and CDR2 is SQIVND (reference sequence). CDR3 protein: CAIRIDRGGYGYTF. Here the CDR3 DNA reads TGTGCCATCCGAATTGACAGGGGGGGCTATGGCTACACCTTC.

The V gene is TRBV15, the J gene TRBJ2-7; possible D gene TRBD2, 5 bases. Trimming shortened V by 1 base and J by 3 bases, and 16 bases separated the two germline ends. Per germline, CDR1 LNHNV and CDR2 YYDKDF (reference sequence). The CDR3 runs to 16 residues. CDR3 region: CATSRVDTGRDYEQYF. The CDR3 coding sequence is TGTGCCACCAGCAGAGTTGATACGGGAAGGGACTACGAGCAGTACTTC.

The gene calls are TRBV6-4 and TRBJ1-1; D is uncertain. The CDR3 consists of 15 residues. Germline CDR1 is MRHNA and CDR2 is SNTAGT. Deletions cut 4 bases from V and 4 bases from J, with 16 bases between. The CDR3 region is CASSVDNLIGTEAFF. In nucleotides, the CDR3 is TGTGCCAGCAGTGTGGATAATTTAATTGGCACTGAAGCTTTCTTT.

This sequence joins TRBV27 and TRBJ1-4; the D gene is possibly TRBD1 (5 bases). In germline, CDR1 is MNHEY, CDR2 SMNVEV (reference sequence). CDR3 length: 14 amino acids. Trimming shortened V by 5 bases and J by 4 bases, and 11 bases separated the two germline ends. In DNA, the CDR3 is TGTGCCAGCAGTCTGACAGCGTATAATGAAAAACTGTTTTTT. Protein sequence: CASSLTAYNEKLFF.

The chain carries TRBV30 and TRBJ1-1; 10 nucleotides match TRBD1. There are 14 residues in the CDR3. The germline CDR1 and CDR2 sequences are GTSNPN and SVGIG (reference sequence). V lost 1 base, J lost 5 bases, and 4 bases stayed unmatched. The CDR3 is CAWSATGGNTEAFF. CDR3 nucleotide sequence: TGTGCCTGGAGTGCGACAGGGGGCAATACTGAAGCTTTCTTT.

This chain links TRBV5-1 with TRBJ2-3, with D possibly TRBD2 on 5 matching bases. CDR1 is SGHRS and CDR2 is YFSETQ in the germline V gene. The V end was cut by 6 bases, the J end by 1 base, with 9 bases between. This CDR3 contains 13 residues. The CDR3 DNA reads as TGCGCCAGCAAGAGCGGCCGCACAGATACGCAGTATTTT. This translates into CASKSGRTDTQYF. Complete variable domain (other parts from reference TRBV5-1 and TRBJ2-3): KAGVTQTPRYLIKTRGQQVTLSCSPISGHRSVSWYQQTPGQGLQFLFEYFSETQRNKGNFPGRFSGRQFSNSRSEMNVSTLELGDSALYLCASKSGRTDTQYFGPGTRLTVL.

The genes are TRBV9 and TRBJ1-1; maybe TRBD1 (5 bases). The germline gives CDR1 SGDLS, CDR2 YYNGEE. CDR3 size: 16 residues. Trimming cost V 4 bases and J 0 bases, with 16 bases left between them. CDR3 bases: TGTGCCAGCAGCATAGGAGTAGACAGTGTGAACACTGAAGCTTTCTTT. Residues: CASSIGVDSVNTEAFF.

This chain connects TRBV6-5 to TRBJ2-7; either TRBD1 or TRBD2 may fit D (5 bases each). The CDR3 consists of 13 residues. In germline, CDR1 is MNHEY, CDR2 SVGAGI. The ends were cut back, 6 bases at V and 1 base at J, with 10 bases in the middle. CDR3 sequence reads: CASSRDGSYEQYF. The CDR3 DNA follows: TGTGCCAGCAGCCGGGACGGATCCTACGAGCAGTACTTC.

The rearrangement joins TRBV5-1 to TRBJ2-6, with 7 bases identical to TRBD1. The germline V gene has CDR1 SGHRS and CDR2 YFSETQ. V was pared by 4 bases and J by 0 bases, with 7 bases of the junction left unmatched. The CDR3 spans 17 residues. The DNA for the CDR3 is TGCGCCAGCAGCCTGGGGACAGCGACCTCTGGGGCCAACGTCCTGACTTTC. This translates into CASSLGTATSGANVLTF. The full variable domain, completed using reference TRBV5-1 and TRBJ2-6, is KAGVTQTPRYLIKTRGQQVTLSCSPISGHRSVSWYQQTPGQGLQFLFEYFSETQRNKGNFPGRFSGRQFSNSRSEMNVSTLELGDSALYLCASSLGTATSGANVLTFGAGSRLTVL.

The chain combines TRBV2 with TRBJ2-1; maybe TRBD1 (5 bases). In germline, CDR1 is SNHLY, CDR2 FYNNEI. Trimming removed 4 bases from V and 2 bases from J, with 18 bases in between. CDR3 length: 17 amino acids. DNA for the CDR3: TGTGCCAGCAGTGCGGACACTCTTCAAGGGCCCTACAATGAGCAGTTCTTC. Translation: CASSADTLQGPYNEQFF.

The rearrangement joins TRBV5-1 to TRBJ2-1, with D perhaps matching TRBD2 (5 bases). The length of the CDR3 is 12 residues. Trimming pared 3 bases from V and 7 bases from J, leaving 8 bases between. Germline V CDR1 and CDR2: SGHRS, YFSETQ. CDR3 DNA sequence: TGCGCCAGCAGCTCGAGGGCAAATGAGCAGTTCTTC. Amino acids: CASSSRANEQFF.

The gene calls are TRBV29-1 and TRBJ1-2, with D perhaps matching TRBD1 (6 bases). This CDR3 has 16 residues. V was cut by 6 bases and J by 4 bases, with 24 bases left in between. Germline V gene sequence: CDR1 SQVTM, CDR2 ANQGSEA. CDR3 sequence reads: CSVESDQGILGYGYTF. The CDR3 coding sequence is TGCAGCGTCGAATCCGACCAGGGGATCTTGGGCTATGGCTACACCTTC.